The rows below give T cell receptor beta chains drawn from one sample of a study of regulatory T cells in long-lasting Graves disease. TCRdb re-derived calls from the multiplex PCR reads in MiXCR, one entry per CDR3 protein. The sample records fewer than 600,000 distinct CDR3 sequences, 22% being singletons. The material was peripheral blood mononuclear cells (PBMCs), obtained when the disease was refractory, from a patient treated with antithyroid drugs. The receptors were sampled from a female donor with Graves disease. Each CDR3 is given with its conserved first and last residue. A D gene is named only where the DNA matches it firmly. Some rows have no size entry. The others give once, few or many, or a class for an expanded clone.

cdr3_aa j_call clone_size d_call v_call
CSARDTAAGHRGYTF TRBJ1-2 few NA TRBV20-1
CAISDPGATGGGETQYF TRBJ2-5 many NA TRBV10-3
CAWRFDSEAFF TRBJ1-1 few NA TRBV30
CASSLLDGKSYEQYF TRBJ2-7 many NA TRBV12-3/TRBV12-4
CASKRSRGNTEAFF TRBJ1-1 many NA TRBV2
CSAPGARNGYTF TRBJ1-2 many NA TRBV20-1
CASRMGQNYEQYF TRBJ2-7 many TRBD1 TRBV6-1
CASNPGGGAGAEQFF TRBJ2-1 NA TRBD2 TRBV12-3/TRBV12-4
CSASFVAGETQYF TRBJ2-5 few NA TRBV20-1
CAISNGTEETQYF TRBJ2-5 once NA TRBV10-3
CASSLGPSGFQETQYF TRBJ2-5 NA TRBD2 TRBV7-9
CASSYSGIFENSPLHF TRBJ1-6 many NA TRBV6-5
CASSPVPTNEKLFF TRBJ1-4 few NA TRBV18
CASSLVTSGLHEQYF TRBJ2-7 few TRBD2 TRBV11-2
CASSSYGLTGELFF TRBJ2-2 many NA TRBV7-2
CASSEVWSTGELFF TRBJ2-2 few NA TRBV5-1
CASSSPTSGSWEQYF TRBJ2-7 many TRBD2 TRBV6-9
CASSWTSGSHNEQFF TRBJ2-1 few TRBD2 TRBV7-2
CASNKDRVTEAFF TRBJ1-1 few TRBD1 TRBV6-1
CASSARQGGDEQYF TRBJ2-7 few TRBD1 TRBV2
CNGGDRDVGYTF TRBJ1-2 NA TRBD1 TRBV29-1
CASRIEPGQGPYEQYF TRBJ2-7 NA TRBD1 TRBV6-1
CSAPGTSGSAGELFF TRBJ2-2 NA TRBD2 TRBV20-1
CASSFPGGAYEQYF TRBJ2-7 few TRBD2 TRBV28
CASSLVGWGAKNIQYF TRBJ2-4 few NA TRBV5-1
CAWSAGGWTGELFF TRBJ2-2 NA TRBD2 TRBV30
CASSLQFNEKLVF TRBJ1-4 NA NA TRBV12-3/TRBV12-4
CASSPQGNQETQYF TRBJ2-5 NA NA TRBV7-9
CASGTTQETQYF TRBJ2-5 many NA TRBV28
CVSSRDHGDEQYF TRBJ2-7 NA NA TRBV2
CASSLEPPGEQYF TRBJ2-7 NA NA TRBV5-1
CASSLPPAGGIQETQYF TRBJ2-5 NA TRBD2 TRBV6-1
CATSLGHQETQYF TRBJ2-5 many NA TRBV24-1
CASSTRRPGHYGPGEYF TRBJ2-7 few NA TRBV10-1
CSAGSFFEYQETQYF TRBJ2-5 NA NA TRBV20-1
CSATLGGAVEETQYF TRBJ2-5 NA NA TRBV20-1
CANSLVGRETQYF TRBJ2-5 NA NA TRBV7-2
CASSSTGWRTEAFF TRBJ1-1 NA NA TRBV12-3/TRBV12-4
CASRERAGGPFYEQYF TRBJ2-7 NA TRBD2 TRBV27
CASRTSGSGADTQYF TRBJ2-3 many TRBD2 TRBV12-3/TRBV12-4
CASSYSTTGLDSPLHF TRBJ1-6 many TRBD1 TRBV6-5
CASSLVFGGAYEQYF TRBJ2-7 NA NA TRBV7-2
CSARDHAGPYEQYF TRBJ2-7 many NA TRBV20-1
CASSQARDRGDGYTF TRBJ1-2 NA TRBD1 TRBV4-1
CASSKAAHNEKLFF TRBJ1-4 NA NA TRBV9
CASSRDGAPYNEQFF TRBJ2-1 NA NA TRBV28
CASVGGGFSYEQYF TRBJ2-7 NA NA TRBV6-1